These 2 T cell receptor beta chains were sequenced from one sample in a study of long-term antiretroviral therapy in people with HIV. Survey-level immunoSEQ v3.0 assays were run. The assay was immunoSEQ multiplex PCR, and TCRdb's table has in-frame clones only and misses some. The data show roughly 40,000 clones, approximately 94% seen once. Sequenced material: unsorted PBMCs, taken 9 to 9.5 years after starting antiretroviral therapy. The source is a man aged 25-45 years with HIV.

The genes are TRBV4-2 and TRBJ2-6; TRBD2 aligns across 11 bases. The CDR3 is made up of 18 amino acids. The ends lost 3 bases at V and 3 bases at J; junction bases unmatched: 7. Looked up from germline, CDR1 is LGHNA and CDR2 is YNFKEQ. For the CDR3, the DNA is TGTGCCAGCAGCCACCTTAGCGGGGGGGCCCATGGGGCCAACGTCCTGACTTTC. Residues: CASSHLSGGAHGANVLTF.

The chain couples TRBV6-5 to TRBJ1-5; D possibly corresponds to TRBD1 (6 bases). V gave up 10 bases and J gave up 0 bases, with 13 bases separating them. The germline V gene has CDR1 MNHEY and CDR2 SVGAGI. There are 14 residues in the CDR3. Here the CDR3 DNA reads TGTGCCACCTCGGGACACTATAGCAATCAGCCCCAGCATTTT. Translating gives CATSGHYSNQPQHF.